Sequencing of this T cell receptor beta chain was carried out in a study of T cells after yellow fever vaccination. General observations from the study: Researchers cautioned that FACS-sorted repertoires could harbor abundant clonotypes contaminating from the bulk population. In post-booster samples, most primary-vaccination clones reappeared (96% CD4, 88% CD8).

Only a few counts were recorded for this clonotype. The antigen remains unidentified. Each CDR3 protein gets one entry after TCRdb re-called the 5' RACE reads with MiXCR. This sample has around 330,000 distinct CDR3 sequences; roughly 3.5% occur once, and the top ten carry about a quarter. The V end was cut by 5 bases, the J end by 1 base, with 14 bases between. CDR1 is MDHEN and CDR2 is SYDVKM in the germline V gene. The CDR3 spans 15 residues. The sequence was collected from a man aged 18-30 years who received the YFV17D yellow fever vaccine. The starting material was PBMCs, obtained on the day of the yellow fever booster vaccination. The chain is built from TRBV28 and TRBJ1-1; D call uncertain. This CDR3 is CASSETLSGNTEAFF. In DNA form, the CDR3 reads TGTGCCAGCAGTGAGACGTTATCGGGGAACACTGAAGCTTTCTTT.